This T cell receptor beta chain was captured in a study of CD8 T cells in ankylosing spondylitis. TCRdb re-derived calls from the 5' RACE reads in MiXCR, one entry per CDR3 protein. Here the sample spans 350,000 to 450,000 distinct CDR3 sequences, 20% being singletons. The CDR3 totals 15 residues. V lost 5 bases, J lost 2 bases, and 7 bases stayed unmatched. The germline V gene has CDR1 SGHAT and CDR2 FQNNGV. The clonotype was recovered from a male donor with ankylosing spondylitis or in good health (not recorded which). V gene TRBV11-2 combines with J gene TRBJ2-5; 8 bases agree with TRBD1. The material sequenced was blood, either unsorted or a sorted T cell fraction (not recorded which). The CDR3 DNA reads TGTGCCAGCAGCCCAGGTGACAGGGGACAAGAGACCCAGTACTTC. Amino acids: CASSPGDRGQETQYF.